The T cell receptor beta chain under discussion was sequenced for a study of cytomegalovirus exposure and HLA in healthy donors. General study points: Clonal expansion, a later analysis showed, was greater in HLA-associated TCR beta chains than in equally common others. Three CMV-associated chains were confirmed in vitro to be specific for CMV antigens. Overall, approximately 150 TCR beta chains were annotated as cytomegalovirus-associated.

This clone was picked up a small number of times. What it recognizes is unknown. A multiplex PCR was run with 60 Vbeta primers and 13 Jbeta primers. Generated by immunoSEQ multiplex PCR, the TCRdb table keeps only in-frame clones and is missing some. The sample carries approximately 210,000 clones, around 86% recorded once. Although they were nominally healthy when sampled, donors likely had unrecorded immune exposures. This TCR came from a man under 40 in good health and CMV-seronegative. Sequenced input: PBMCs.

For the CDR3, the DNA is TGTGCCAGCACAGGGGGAACCTCCTACAATGAGCAGTTCTTC. It encodes CASTGGTSYNEQFF. The chain has TRBV5-6 and TRBJ2-1, with 7 bases that match TRBD1. In germline, CDR1 is SGHDT, CDR2 YYEEEE. Trimming took 6 bases from V and 0 from J; bases not matched to a gene: 3. The CDR3 contains 14 residues. Combining the CDR3 with reference TRBV5-6 and TRBJ2-1 gives the whole variable domain DAGVTQSPTHLIKTRGQQVTLRCSPKSGHDTVSWYQQALGQGPQFIFQYYEEEERQRGNFPDRFSGHQFPNYSSELNVNALLLGDSALYLCASTGGTSYNEQFFGPGTRLTVL.